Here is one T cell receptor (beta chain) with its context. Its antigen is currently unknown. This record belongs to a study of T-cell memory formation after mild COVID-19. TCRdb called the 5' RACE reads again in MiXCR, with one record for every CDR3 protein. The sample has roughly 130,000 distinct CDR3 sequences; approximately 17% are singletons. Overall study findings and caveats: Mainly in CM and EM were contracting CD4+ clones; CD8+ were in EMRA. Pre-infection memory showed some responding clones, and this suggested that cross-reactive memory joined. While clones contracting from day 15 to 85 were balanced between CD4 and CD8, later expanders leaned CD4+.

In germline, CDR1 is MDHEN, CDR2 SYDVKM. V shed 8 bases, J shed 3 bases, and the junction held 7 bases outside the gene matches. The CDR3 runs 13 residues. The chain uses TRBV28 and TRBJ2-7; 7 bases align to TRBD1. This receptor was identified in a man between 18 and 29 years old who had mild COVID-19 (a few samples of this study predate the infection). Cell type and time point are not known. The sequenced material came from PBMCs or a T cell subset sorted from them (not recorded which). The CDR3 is CASSGTANYEQYV. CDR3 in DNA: TGTGCCAGCTCTGGGACAGCGAACTACGAGCAGTACGTC.